This T cell receptor beta chain was captured in a study of beta chain features in type 1 diabetes (dated by TCRdb to between 2018 and 2020). Study-level background: Mean age, gender distribution, total cell number and subset yield did not differ between patients and healthy donors. In the study, recently diagnosed type 1 diabetes patients and matched healthy donors were compared on the TCRB repertoires of their sorted circulating CD4+ T cell subsets. A total of 107,917,701 sorted cells were examined across all samples, and the number of cells per subset was strongly correlated with RNA yield. Regulatory and stem cell-like memory subsets were obtained from only 8 patients and roughly 8 healthy donors, while naive and central memory subsets were obtained from all 28 donors.

Each donor gave one peripheral blood draw, roughly 0.12 L on average, collected into heparinised tubes. A BD FACSAria II and a panel including CD45RO, CCR7, CD25, CD127, CD95 and CD27 were used to sort naive, central memory, regulatory and stem cell-like memory CD4+ T cells. Purity was above 95% for every sorted population. PBMCs were isolated right away by Lymphoprep density gradient centrifugation and were stained directly, without culture. To minimize batch effects, samples were stained and sorted in pairs, one healthy donor with one patient per experiment. Reading from cysteine to phenylalanine, the CDR3 counts 13 amino acids. The read is trimmed to its CDR3 DNA, 39 bases read in frame from base 1. Compared with germline, V lacks 5 bases and J lacks 5 bases; bases without a gene match: 3. CDR1 and CDR2 are read off the germline V gene as SQVTM and ANQGSEA. This clone occurred a few times. The target of this receptor is not known. No much larger clone exists at a distance of one base, and base qualities are not known.

The paper's findings and limits, for the study overall: Type 1 diabetes patients showed a moderate but significant shortening of TCRB CDR3 length in all four CD4+ subsets. Because cDNA was sequenced instead of genomic DNA, highly expressing activated cells could be over-represented, though the groups showed no difference in activation or CD3 levels. At VDJ recombination sites, type 1 diabetes patients had fewer insertions and more deleted nucleotides, which implies abnormalities in thymic rearrangement. Naive, central memory and regulatory TCRB repertoires appeared more similar among patients than among healthy donors. HLA sub-analyses involved small numbers of individuals, so any influence of HLA type on TCRB rearrangement remained unresolved. PCR may preferentially amplify shorter templates, but because patient and control samples were amplified and corrected together, any resulting skew would affect both groups equally.

The High Capacity cDNA Reverse Transcription Kit was used to reverse transcribe all of the isolated RNA, meaning that expressed TCRB transcripts were what got sequenced. Deep immunoSEQ sequencing was applied to naive, central memory and regulatory T cell samples, giving an average of about 3.7 million total reads per sample. After sorted cells were lysed in RLT buffer, RNA was extracted with DNase-treated RNeasy Micro or Mini kits, with the choice depending on cell number. Each cell subset was processed separately to prevent cross-contamination, with patient and healthy donor samples processed together. TCRB sequences were amplified from cDNA with the immunoSEQ multiplex PCR, producing 87-bp fragments spanning the CDR3 region. Amplicons were sequenced on the Illumina HiSeq platform. As for how the authors treated the data: Synthetic template baselines were used to correct PCR bias computationally, reads within Hamming distance 2 were collapsed, and singletons that could not be merged were discarded. Reads were aligned to IMGT to assign V, D and J genes, CDR3 length, and insertions or deletions at six rearrangement sites. Within each subset, clonotype counts were normalized to sorted cell number, and only after that were true diversity and Gini coefficients computed with the tcR R package. Repertoire sharing was quantified using the overlap coefficient calculated on TCRB nucleotide sequences. The table was pulled from immuneACCESS by TCRdb, which kept in-frame rearrangements only. Such tables lose some clones; where checked, under half of the loss comes from unresolved V genes, and the rest has no known cause. V and J calls plus clone size are reproduced from that table; the DNA served to infer D and trimming. In all, the sample holds 300,000 to 450,000 clones, and around 10% of those were seen once. The ten most abundant clones make up about 0.6% of the sample.

The receptor's source is a man aged 25 to 40 with type 1 diabetes. The chain employs TRBV29-1 and TRBJ1-4, and 9 bases in between align with TRBD1. Sequencing was carried out using central memory CD4+ T cells from blood. The CDR3 protein is CSVTGTGNEKLFF. The nucleotides read TGCAGCGTTACCGGGACAGGGAATGAAAAACTGTTTTTT.